The rows below give T cell receptor beta chains drawn from one sample of a study of cytomegalovirus exposure and HLA in healthy donors. Sequencing was performed with immunoSEQ multiplex PCR; in TCRdb, only in-frame clones are kept and a portion is missing. This table has some 160,000 clones, around 75% appearing once. The source material was PBMCs. These receptors originate from a male donor in good health and CMV-seronegative. The CDR3 runs from the conserved cysteine through the conserved F or W. A D gene is named only where the DNA matches it firmly. Where a row states a size, it is once, few, many or the class of an expanded clone; other rows omit it.

clone_size cdr3_length d_call j_call v_call cdr3_nt cdr3_aa
- 12 - TRBJ2-7 TRBV21-1 TGTGCCCGAACTAAGGCGGGAGGAGAGCAGTACTTC CARTKAGGEQYF
- 14 - TRBJ2-2 TRBV11-2 TGTGCCAGCAGCTTAAGCCGGGGGACCGGGGAGCTGTTTTTT CASSLSRGTGELFF
once 17 TRBD1 TRBJ1-1 TRBV5-1 TGCGCCAGCAGGCCGGGACAGGGATCTTTGGTTGACACTGAAGCTTTCTTT CASRPGQGSLVDTEAFF
- 15 TRBD1 TRBJ1-1 TRBV6-5 TGTGCCAGCAGTTACTTCGCACAGGGGACCACTGAAGCTTTCTTT CASSYFAQGTTEAFF
- 14 - TRBJ1-4 TRBV18 TGTGCCAGCTCACCAGTGAGGGAAAGTGAAAAACTGTTTTTT CASSPVRESEKLFF
- 15 TRBD1 TRBJ1-2 TRBV29-1 TGCAGCGTTGAAGCAGGGGGTACCGATAACTATGGCTACACCTTC CSVEAGGTDNYGYTF
- 13 - TRBJ1-5 TRBV5-8 TGTGCCAGCAGCTTGCAGGAGGGCCAGCCCCAGCATTTT CASSLQEGQPQHF
- 14 - TRBJ1-2 TRBV7-6 TGTGCCAGCAGCTTATCCGAGACTTCGGGTGGCTACACCTTC CASSLSETSGGYTF
- 15 - TRBJ2-7 TRBV18 TGTGCCAGCTCACCACGTATCGGGGATCGCTACGAGCAGTACTTC CASSPRIGDRYEQYF
- 14 - TRBJ1-4 TRBV7-9 TGTGCCAGCAGCCCAGGACAGTCTAATGAAAAACTGTTTTTT CASSPGQSNEKLFF
- 13 TRBD1 TRBJ1-1 TRBV13 TGTGCCAGCAGCTTAGACAGGGGTACTGAAGCTTTCTTT CASSLDRGTEAFF
- 20 TRBD1 TRBJ2-7 TRBV5-1 TGCGCCAGCAGCGCTAAACCGGGACAGGGGACCCTCTTAACTTCCTACGAGCAGTACTTC CASSAKPGQGTLLTSYEQYF
- 16 TRBD1 TRBJ1-6 TRBV19 TGTGCCAGTAGCCTACAGGGGAACTCCTATAATTCACCCCTCCACTTT CASSLQGNSYNSPLHF
- 13 - TRBJ1-1 TRBV6-5 TGTGCCAGCTCTTGGTCCAGGGGCACTGAAGCTTTCTTT CASSWSRGTEAFF
- 15 TRBD1 TRBJ1-5 TRBV9 TGTGCCAGCAGCCTTGGACAGGAAAATGGGTGGCCCCAGCATTTT CASSLGQENGWPQHF
few 13 - TRBJ1-1 TRBV5-1 TGCGCCAGCAGTTCGAACAGGAACACTGAAGCTTTCTTT CASSSNRNTEAFF
- 14 - TRBJ2-2 TRBV2 TGTGCCAGCAGGCAGGGGCTCAACACCGGGGAGCTGTTTTTT CASRQGLNTGELFF
once 15 TRBD1 TRBJ2-2 TRBV15 TGTGCCATAGACAGGGGTAGTGGGAACACCGGGGAGCTGTTTTTT CAIDRGSGNTGELFF
- 14 - TRBJ1-6 TRBV5-1 TGCGCCAGCACCGTCGGGGAGCGGAATTCACCCCTCCACTTT CASTVGERNSPLHF
few 16 TRBD1 TRBJ1-6 TRBV6-6 TGTGCCAGCAGTCACGGAACCGGGACAGGGGGTTCACCCCTCCACTTT CASSHGTGTGGSPLHF
- 13 - TRBJ2-7 TRBV6-5 TGTGCCAGCAGTTACCGGGATACTTACGAGCAGTACTTC CASSYRDTYEQYF
- 13 - TRBJ2-5 TRBV5-1 TGCGCCAGCAGCTTACAGACTCGGGGGACCCAGTACTTC CASSLQTRGTQYF
- 14 TRBD2 TRBJ2-3 TRBV6-1 TGTGCCAGTCTGGGGGGGATTAGCACAGATACGCAGTATTTT CASLGGISTDTQYF
- 11 - TRBJ2-5 TRBV2 TGTGCCAGCAGCGTCCTCGAGACCCAGTACTTC CASSVLETQYF